These 29 T cell receptor beta chains were all obtained from the same sample, sequenced in a study of breast tumors, draining lymph nodes, adjacent tissues. Axillary draining lymph nodes of breast cancer patients supplied the node samples. TCRdb passed the multiplex PCR reads through MiXCR, listing each CDR3 protein once. The profile shows some 170,000 distinct CDR3 sequences, 25% to 40% of them singletons. Material: axillary lymph node tissue. All receptors derive from a female donor with breast cancer. Some clones in this sample may be carry-over from other donors' samples.

The chain couples TRBV6-2 or TRBV6-3 to TRBJ1-5; TRBD1 might be the D (6 bases). The CDR3 sequence is 15 residues long. Trimming left V 4 bases short and J 9 bases short, with 19 bases between. CDR1 and CDR2 (germline): MNHEY, SVGEGT. In DNA form, the CDR3 reads TGTGCCAGCAGTTGGGTCCTAGGGGGATCAGGGCCCCAGCATTTT. It specifies CASSWVLGGSGPQHF.

This chain uses TRBV13 with TRBJ1-6; maybe TRBD1 (5 bases). V gave up 5 bases and J gave up 6 bases, with 26 bases separating them. Germline V CDR1 and CDR2: PRHDT, FYEKMQ (reference sequence). This CDR3 comprises 19 residues. CDR3 coding DNA: TGTGCCAGCAGCCACAAGGGACTAGCGGGAGTAGGGCCTAATTCACCCCTCCACTTT. Its protein product is CASSHKGLAGVGPNSPLHF.

Concerning this clonotype: At one of its ends the junction is not consistent with the germline gene, which may arise from a read error. The chain combines TRBV13 with TRBJ2-3, with 11 bases identical to TRBD2. CDR3 length equals 15 residues. From germline, CDR1 is PRHDT and CDR2 FYEKMQ (reference sequence). The CDR3 DNA follows: TGCGCCAACTTCCATAGCGGGGGGGCCGTGGATACGCAGTATTTT. This translates into CANFHSGGAVDTQYF.

This clonotype came up many times. The genes are TRBV20-1 and TRBJ2-5; 11 nucleotides align to TRBD1. This CDR3 region has 13 residues. V shed 5 bases, J shed 5 bases, and the junction held 4 bases outside the gene matches. Germline assignment: CDR1 DFQATT and CDR2 SNEGSKA (reference sequence). This CDR3 reads CSARTGGSETQYF. CDR3 DNA: TGCAGTGCTCGGACAGGGGGCAGTGAGACCCAGTACTTC.

This clonotype was counted many times. J is TRBJ2-3 and V is TRBV5-1, with 8 positions matching TRBD1. CDR1 is SGHRS, CDR2 YFSETQ, per germline. This CDR3 contains 15 residues. V shed 4 bases, J shed 5 bases, and the junction held 9 bases outside the gene matches. CDR3: CASSTRGRKEDTQYF. The DNA for the CDR3 is TGCGCCAGCAGCACCAGGGGGCGCAAGGAAGATACGCAGTATTTT. Full variable domain (outside the CDR3, taken from reference TRBV5-1 and TRBJ2-3): KAGVTQTPRYLIKTRGQQVTLSCSPISGHRSVSWYQQTPGQGLQFLFEYFSETQRNKGNFPGRFSGRQFSNSRSEMNVSTLELGDSALYLCASSTRGRKEDTQYFGPGTRLTVL.

With respect to this clonotype: The junction shows a germline mismatch at one end, possibly a read error. The genes are TRBV7-9 and TRBJ2-3; TRBD1 matches at 10 bases. The germline CDR1 and CDR2 sequences are SEHNR and FQNEAQ (reference sequence). CDR3 length equals 17 residues. The CDR3 here is CASSLADRGPHTDPQYF. The CDR3 nucleotides read TGTGCCAGCAGCTTAGCAGACAGGGGGCCCCACACAGATCCGCAGTATTTT.

This clonotype was found many times. V usage is TRBV20-1 and J usage is TRBJ2-3; D gene unclear. The CDR3 covers 12 residues. V shed 3 bases and J shed 4 bases, with 8 bases lying between them. Germline V lookup: CDR1 DFQATT, CDR2 SNEGSKA (reference sequence). The CDR3 nucleotides read TGCAGTGCTAGTATTGGGGCAGATACGCAGTATTTT. It codes for CSASIGADTQYF.

As to this clonotype: A much larger clone sits a single nucleotide away, making a read error possible. The J gene is TRBJ2-7, the V gene TRBV6-1; D assignment may be TRBD1 or TRBD2 (5 bases each). This CDR3 is 16 amino acids long. Germline V CDR1 and CDR2: MNHNS, SASEGT. The CDR3 DNA reads TGTGCCAGCGGTGAATTCGGGACCCGTACCCTTTACGAGCAGTACTTC. It encodes CASGEFGTRTLYEQYF.

This clonotype was observed many times. The rearrangement uses TRBV11-2 and TRBJ2-5; maybe TRBD2 (5 bases). Germline CDR1 is SGHAT and CDR2 is FQNNGV. V lost 5 bases and J lost 1, with 14 bases in between. CDR3 length equals 15 residues. DNA of the CDR3: TGTGCCAGCAGCCCCTCGGACTGGCCCCAAGAGACCCAGTACTTC. Translating gives CASSPSDWPQETQYF.

V usage is TRBV4-1 and J usage is TRBJ1-2; a possible D gene is TRBD1 (5 bases). The germline CDR1 and CDR2 sequences are MGHRA and YSYEKL. The CDR3 is 15 residues long. V lost 1 base and J 1 base, leaving 10 bases between the germline ends. The CDR3 DNA is TGCGCCAGCAGCCAAGGGTCAGGGAGTAACTATGGCTACACCTTC. Amino acids: CASSQGSGSNYGYTF.

With regard to this clonotype: Being one base from a much bigger clone, this may be a read error. The chain joins TRBV20-1 to TRBJ2-7, with 13 bases fitting TRBD2. This CDR3 region has 16 residues. Germline lookup yields CDR1 DFQATT and CDR2 SNEGSKA (reference sequence). The chain's CDR3 is CSASPTSGRTSYGQYF. CDR3 coding DNA: TGCAGTGCTAGCCCGACTAGCGGGAGGACCTCCTACGGGCAGTACTTC.

This clonotype was found many times. The chain has TRBV3-1 and TRBJ2-3; D gene uncertain. The CDR3 runs 15 residues. Per the germline V gene, CDR1 is LGHDT and CDR2 is YNNKEL (reference sequence). V was pared by 4 bases and J by 4 bases, with 15 bases between. The CDR3 protein is CASSPRLGAPDTQYF. In DNA form, the CDR3 reads TGTGCCAGCAGCCCCCGTTTAGGTGCACCAGATACGCAGTATTTT.

This clonotype has ten or more counts. V is TRBV6-6 and J is TRBJ1-6; maybe TRBD1 (5 bases). V lost 0 bases to trimming and J lost 6 bases, with 9 bases between them. Germline V gives CDR1 MNHNY, CDR2 SVGAGI (reference sequence). This CDR3 has 15 residues. The CDR3 DNA sequence: TGTGCCAGCAGTTACTCGATGCAGGGTAATTCACCCCTCCACTTT. It codes for CASSYSMQGNSPLHF.

This clonotype was detected many times. The chain employs TRBV5-1 and TRBJ2-7; tentative D call: TRBD1 (6 bases). Germline V lookup: CDR1 SGHRS, CDR2 YFSETQ. With 0 bases removed from V and 6 bases from J, the gap between germline ends came to 13 bases. There are 14 residues in the CDR3. The CDR3: CASSLGQVRGEQYF. CDR3 DNA: TGCGCCAGCAGCTTGGGACAGGTAAGGGGCGAGCAGTACTTC.

The CDR3 sequence: CASSLTRGKNSPLHF. In DNA, the CDR3 is TGTGCCAGCAGCTTAACCCGGGGTAAAAATTCACCCCTCCACTTT. The V gene is TRBV7-9, the J gene TRBJ1-6, with D unresolved. Germline V CDR1 and CDR2: SEHNR, FQNEAQ (reference sequence). Trimming stripped 2 bases from V and 7 bases from J, with 12 bases between. The CDR3 contains 15 residues. The complete variable domain, with remaining parts taken from reference TRBV7-9 and TRBJ1-6, reads DTGVSQNPRHKITKRGQNVTFRCDPISEHNRLYWYRQTLGQGPEFLTYFQNEAQLEKSRLLSDRFSAERPKGSFSTLEIQRTEQGDSAMYLCASSLTRGKNSPLHFGNGTRLTVT.

This clonotype showed up many times. This chain uses TRBV18 with TRBJ2-2; D is undetermined. This CDR3 contains 15 residues. Trimming pared 3 bases from V and 3 bases from J, leaving 11 bases between. Germline V gene sequence: CDR1 KGHSH, CDR2 LQKENI. The CDR3: CASSPRLDYTGELFF. As DNA, the CDR3 is TGTGCCAGCTCACCTAGACTCGATTACACCGGGGAGCTGTTTTTT.

This clonotype was recorded at least ten times. The V gene is TRBV20-1, the J gene TRBJ2-7; D not resolved. The V end was cut by 6 bases, the J end by 3 bases, with 12 bases between. The CDR3 is 12 amino acids. CDR1 is DFQATT and CDR2 is SNEGSKA in the germline V gene (reference sequence). The CDR3 protein is CSAPRSNYEQYF. CDR3 DNA: TGCAGTGCCCCCCGGTCCAACTACGAGCAGTACTTC.

There are many counts of this clonotype. The J gene is TRBJ1-5, the V gene TRBV6-2 or TRBV6-3; D remains ambiguous. V lost 2 bases to trimming and J lost 1 base, with 9 bases between them. The CDR3 contains 15 residues. The germline V gene has CDR1 MNHEY and CDR2 SVGEGT. As DNA, the CDR3 is TGTGCCAGCAGTTACATTACCGGGAGCAATCAGCCCCAGCATTTT. Translation gives CASSYITGSNQPQHF.

The chain links TRBV29-1 to TRBJ1-6; tentatively, D is TRBD1 (6 bases). Germline CDR1 and CDR2: SQVTM and ANQGSEA. The CDR3 sequence is 19 residues long. Deletions cut 4 bases from V and 7 bases from J, with 29 bases between. CDR3: CSVVGGRARTESPNSPLHF. The CDR3 DNA is TGCAGCGTTGTCGGGGGCAGGGCCCGAACAGAAAGCCCCAATTCACCCCTCCACTTT.

The chain links TRBV29-1 to TRBJ2-1; 7 nucleotides agree with TRBD2. Germline V CDR1 and CDR2: SQVTM, ANQGSEA. The CDR3 consists of 12 residues. Trimming at V came to 8 bases and at J to 8 bases, leaving 9 bases not matched to a gene. The CDR3 reads CSLGGTPDEQFF. The CDR3 nucleotides are TGCAGCTTGGGAGGGACTCCTGATGAGCAGTTCTTC.

This clonotype has ten or more counts. J is TRBJ1-2 and V is TRBV30; 9 bases are shared with TRBD1. The CDR3 extends over 12 amino acids. Germline V lookup: CDR1 GTSNPN, CDR2 SVGIG (reference sequence). Trimming at V came to 8 bases and at J to 4 bases, leaving 5 bases not matched to a gene. Here the CDR3 reads CARTGDGYGYTF. The CDR3 nucleotides read TGTGCCCGGACAGGGGATGGCTATGGCTACACCTTC.

This clonotype was detected many times. The chain has TRBV6-5 and TRBJ1-6; D unclear. Germline CDR1 and CDR2: MNHEY and SVGAGI. The V end was cut by 5 bases, the J end by 9 bases, with 20 bases between. This CDR3 spans 16 amino acids. The CDR3 loop is CASSHLGSDGGSPLHF. CDR3 nucleotides: TGTGCCAGCAGTCACCTTGGGTCCGATGGTGGTTCACCCCTCCACTTT.

Ten or more counts support this clonotype. This chain connects TRBV30 to TRBJ1-4; the match to TRBD1 covers 7 bases. Looked up from germline, CDR1 is GTSNPN and CDR2 is SVGIG (reference sequence). V was clipped by 5 bases and J by 5 bases; unmatched bases: 5. The CDR3 is made up of 13 amino acids. CDR3 nucleotides: TGTGCCTGGGCGGGACAGCTAAATGAAAAACTGTTTTTT. Translating it yields CAWAGQLNEKLFF.

There are a few counts of this clonotype. Since a much larger clone is just one base distant, this may be a read error. The chain carries TRBV9 and TRBJ2-4, with 12 bases lining up with TRBD2. The length of the CDR3 is 16 residues. Looked up from germline, CDR1 is SGDLS and CDR2 is YYNGEE. CDR3 coding DNA: TGTGCCAGCAGCGTAGGTCCTAGCGGGGGGGCAAACACTCAGTACTTC. This encodes CASSVGPSGGANTQYF. Full variable domain (rest looked up from reference TRBV9 and TRBJ2-4): DSGVTQTPKHLITATGQRVTLRCSPRSGDLSVYWYQQSLDQGLQFLIQYYNGEERAKGNILERFSAQQFPDLHSELNLSSLELGDSALYFCASSVGPSGGANTQYFGAGTRLSVL.

This clonotype was recorded a few times. Since a much larger clone is just one base distant, this may be a read error. The chain carries TRBV20-1 and TRBJ2-7; maybe TRBD1 (5 bases). Germline V gene data show CDR1 as DFQATT and CDR2 as SNEGSKA (reference sequence). There are 14 residues in the CDR3. Trimming took 0 bases from V and 6 from J, leaving 15 bases between them. CDR3 residues: CSARDLRETSEQYF. For the CDR3, the DNA is TGCAGTGCTAGAGACCTCAGGGAAACCTCCGAGCAGTACTTC.

The CDR3 nucleotides are TGTGCCACCAGCAGCGGATACGGACCTGGCGGGGGGCCCTACGAGCAGTACTTC. Its translation is CATSSGYGPGGGPYEQYF. The V call is TRBV15, the J call TRBJ2-7; 8 nucleotides agree with TRBD2. Germline CDR1 and CDR2: LNHNV and YYDKDF (reference sequence). The CDR3 runs to 18 residues. Germline trimming cut 3 bases from V and 2 bases from J; bases unmatched to any gene: 15.

This sequence joins TRBV20-1 and TRBJ2-3, with TRBD2 matching over 10 bases. CDR3 size: 13 residues. Losses at the gene ends were 3 bases for V and 5 bases for J; bases not matched to a gene: 2. CDR1 DFQATT and CDR2 SNEGSKA come from the germline V gene (reference sequence). CDR3 region: CSARASGRDTQYF. The CDR3 DNA is TGCAGTGCTAGGGCTAGCGGGAGAGATACGCAGTATTTT.

This clonotype was seen ten or more times. The chain couples TRBV4-1 to TRBJ2-3; 7 bases map to TRBD2. The CDR3 spans 16 residues. The V and J ends lost 4 bases and 0 bases, in that order; junction bases with no gene match: 7. Germline V gene lookup returns CDR1 MGHRA and CDR2 YSYEKL. This CDR3 reads CASSLPTAGSTDTQYF. The CDR3 DNA is TGCGCCAGCAGCCTCCCTACAGCGGGGAGCACAGATACGCAGTATTTT.

This clonotype was seen ten or more times. This chain connects TRBV20-1 to TRBJ1-5; D might be TRBD1 (5 bases). CDR1 is DFQATT, CDR2 SNEGSKA, per germline (reference sequence). V was shortened by 5 bases and J by 0 bases, with 11 bases between the two germline ends. This CDR3 is 14 amino acids long. The CDR3 DNA is TGCAGTGCTGGGGGGTCTTATAGCAATCAGCCCCAGCATTTT. It codes for CSAGGSYSNQPQHF.